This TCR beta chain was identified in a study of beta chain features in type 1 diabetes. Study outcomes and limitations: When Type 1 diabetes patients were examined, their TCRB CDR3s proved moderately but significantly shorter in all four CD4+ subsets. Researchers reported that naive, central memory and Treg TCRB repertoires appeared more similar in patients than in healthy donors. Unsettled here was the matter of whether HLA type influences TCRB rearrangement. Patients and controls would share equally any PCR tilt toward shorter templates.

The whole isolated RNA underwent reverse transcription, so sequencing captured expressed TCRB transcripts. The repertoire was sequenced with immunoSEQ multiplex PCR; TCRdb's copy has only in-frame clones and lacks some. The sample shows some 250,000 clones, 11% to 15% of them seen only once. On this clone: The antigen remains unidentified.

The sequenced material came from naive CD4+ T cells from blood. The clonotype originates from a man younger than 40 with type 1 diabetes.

The DNA for the CDR3 is TGTGCTAGTGGTTTGGTACTCACGGGGGGAACATACAATGAGCAGTTCTTC. Protein product: CASGLVLTGGTYNEQFF. The chain recombines TRBV12-5 with TRBJ2-1; 7 bases agree with TRBD2. V trimming: 0 bases; J trimming: 4 bases; junction bases outside the gene matches: 9. Looked up from germline, CDR1 is LGHNT and CDR2 is FRNRAP. The CDR3 sequence is 17 residues long.